This is a list of T cell receptor beta chains from one sample in a study of control samples from healthy donors and cancer patients. Assay: immunoSEQ multiplex PCR; the TCRdb copy retains only in-frame clones and omits some. The sample includes some 99,000 clones, around 89% of them seen just once. Sequencing was done on a sample of blood. Receptors originate from a woman aged 45-60 years in good health. Each CDR3 is given with its conserved first and last residue. A D gene is named only where the DNA matches it firmly. Expanded clones get a size class; other rows say once, few or many, or leave the size out.

J	D	size	V	CDR3	DNA
TRBJ1-1	TRBD1	-	TRBV30	CAWSDGTAQDVTEAFF	TGTGCCTGGAGCGACGGGACAGCCCAAGATGTCACTGAAGCTTTCTTT
TRBJ1-4	-	-	TRBV30	CACLTGDEKLFF	TGTGCCTGTTTAACCGGGGATGAAAAACTGTTTTTT
TRBJ1-1	TRBD1	-	TRBV28	CASSLKLQGGMGTEAFF	TGTGCCAGCAGTTTAAAACTGCAGGGGGGAATGGGGACTGAAGCTTTCTTT
TRBJ2-3	-	-	TRBV18	CASSEGFLRTQYF	TGTGCCAGCTCAGAAGGGTTTCTCCGGACGCAGTATTTT
TRBJ2-7	-	-	TRBV9	CASSVRDAESVEQYF	TGTGCCAGCAGCGTCAGGGACGCCGAAAGCGTGGAGCAGTACTTC
TRBJ1-3	-	-	TRBV6-5	CASSYTASGAGNTIYF	TGTGCCAGCAGTTACACGGCTTCTGGGGCTGGAAACACCATATATTTT
TRBJ1-5	-	once	TRBV7-2	CASSLGGAHGQPQHF	TGTGCCAGCAGCTTAGGAGGGGCGCATGGACAGCCCCAGCATTTT
TRBJ1-2	-	-	TRBV2	CASSPGPGPGVIHGYTF	TGTGCCAGCAGCCCTGGACCGGGACCGGGGGTGATCCATGGCTACACCTTC
TRBJ1-2	TRBD1	-	TRBV24-1	CATRRDREGSLGYTF	TGTGCCACCAGGAGGGACAGGGAGGGCTCATTGGGCTACACCTTC
TRBJ1-2	-	-	TRBV19	CASSPLGGYTF	TGTGCCAGTAGTCCACTGGGTGGCTACACCTTC
TRBJ1-4	-	-	TRBV14	CASSYDRATNEKLFF	TGTGCCAGCAGCTACGACAGAGCAACTAATGAAAAACTGTTTTTT
TRBJ2-3	TRBD2	-	TRBV28	CASSEPSGLTDTQYF	TGTGCCAGCAGCGAGCCTAGCGGACTCACAGATACGCAGTATTTT
TRBJ1-4	-	few	TRBV4-1	CASSQEGALYNEKLFF	TGCGCCAGCAGCCAAGAGGGGGCACTTTATAATGAAAAACTGTTTTTT
TRBJ1-3	-	-	TRBV5-1	CASRVFGTDSGNTIYF	TGCGCCAGCCGAGTATTTGGCACTGACTCTGGAAACACCATATATTTT
TRBJ2-5	-	-	TRBV29-1	CSVEVSSVIRETQYF	TGCAGCGTTGAGGTCTCATCAGTGATCCGAGAGACCCAGTACTTC
TRBJ1-5	-	-	TRBV12-3/TRBV12-4	CASSLGLNQPQHF	TGTGCCAGCAGTCTGGGCCTTAATCAGCCCCAGCATTTT
TRBJ2-1	TRBD2	-	TRBV7-8	CASSLDERESSYNEQFF	TGTGCCAGCAGCTTAGATGAGCGGGAGAGCTCCTACAATGAGCAGTTCTTC
TRBJ2-2	-	-	TRBV30	CAWSAGGELFF	TGTGCCTGGAGTGCTGGCGGGGAGCTGTTTTTT